Presented here are 24 T cell receptor beta chains from one specimen sequenced in a study of blood T cell repertoires in COVID-19. Assay used: immunoSEQ multiplex PCR; TCRdb lists only in-frame clones, some missing. Seen here are some 89,000 clones, roughly 80% observed once, and the top ten hold about 10%. The sequencing input was peripheral blood. The receptors originated from a man in his 70s with acute or convalescent COVID-19.

The chain joins TRBV4-2 to TRBJ2-1; TRBD2 aligns across 7 bases. This CDR3 spans 16 amino acids. The V segment lost 0 bases and the J segment 3 bases; nucleotides outside the gene matches: 5. CDR1 LGHNA and CDR2 YNFKEQ come from the germline V gene. CDR3 in amino acids: CASSQEGGGSYNEQFF. In DNA form, the CDR3 reads TGTGCCAGCAGCCAAGAGGGCGGGGGAAGCTACAATGAGCAGTTCTTC.

This rearrangement joins TRBV28 to TRBJ1-2; D is unclear. V was clipped by 9 bases and J by 0 bases, with 5 bases between them. Germline values: CDR1 MDHEN, CDR2 SYDVKM. CDR3 size: 11 residues. CDR3 residues: CASTANYGYTF. The CDR3 coding sequence is TGTGCCAGTACAGCTAACTATGGCTACACCTTC.

This clone was picked up a small number of times. The chain employs TRBV7-9 and TRBJ2-3; D might be TRBD1 (5 bases). In germline, CDR1 is SEHNR, CDR2 FQNEAQ (reference sequence). V lost 5 bases and J 4 bases, leaving 16 bases between the germline ends. CDR3 length equals 15 residues. The CDR3 DNA reads TGTGCCAGCAGCCCTAGACAGCTATTCCCAGATACGCAGTATTTT. This codes for CASSPRQLFPDTQYF.

The chain has TRBV19 and TRBJ2-2; 8 positions match TRBD2. CDR1 is LNHDA, CDR2 SQIVND, per germline (reference sequence). V gave up 2 bases and J gave up 5 bases; unmatched junction bases: 7. The length of the CDR3 is 16 residues. Written as DNA, the CDR3 is TGTGCCAGTAGTATACTTGCGGGGGGCCTGACCGGGGAGCTGTTTTTT. Its protein product is CASSILAGGLTGELFF.

The rearrangement uses TRBV7-2 and TRBJ1-2; maybe TRBD1 (5 bases). Germline loops: CDR1 SGHTA, CDR2 FQGNSA. The CDR3 runs to 14 residues. The V and J ends lost 4 bases and 4 bases respectively, with 13 bases between them. DNA for the CDR3: TGTGCCAGCAGCTACGACAGTCTGGCCTATGGCTACACCTTC. Amino acid sequence: CASSYDSLAYGYTF.

The V call is TRBV23-1, the J call TRBJ2-2; D is possibly TRBD2 (7 bases). TRBV23-1 is an ORF; its function is uncertain. The V gene lost 1 base and the J gene lost 13 bases, with 10 bases spanning the gap. The CDR3 loop spans 12 amino acids. CDR3 bases: TGCGCCAGCAGTCAATGGGGGGGGCGGCTGTTTTTT. This codes for CASSQWGGRLFF.

This chain links TRBV12-3 or TRBV12-4 with TRBJ2-7, with 8 bases aligning to TRBD1. CDR3 size: 13 residues. After removal of 4 bases from V and 4 bases from J, the junction contained 3 bases not matched to a gene. CDR3 residues: CASSSQGAYEQYV. The CDR3 DNA is TGTGCCAGCAGTTCTCAGGGGGCGTACGAGCAGTACGTC.

The CDR3 is CASSLPTSGLQETQYF. The CDR3, as DNA: TGTGCCAGCAGCTTGCCGACTAGCGGGTTACAAGAGACCCAGTACTTC. The rearrangement links TRBV5-4 to TRBJ2-5, with 10 positions matching TRBD2. The CDR3 has 16 residues. J gave up 2 bases and V 1 base, and 5 bases lay outside the gene matches. Germline assignment: CDR1 SGHNT and CDR2 YYREEE (reference sequence).

This sequence joins TRBV10-2 and TRBJ1-1; maybe TRBD1 (6 bases). The germline V gene has CDR1 WSHSY and CDR2 SAAADI. This CDR3 region has 15 residues. V lost 0 bases and J lost 4, with 12 bases in between. DNA of the CDR3: TGCGCCAGCAGTGAGTCCCTGGGGGCGCCCACTGAAGCTTTCTTT. Amino acids: CASSESLGAPTEAFF.

The chain uses TRBV4-1 and TRBJ1-6, with D uncertain. Germline CDR1 reads MGHRA; CDR2 reads YSYEKL. Trimming removed 0 bases at V and 7 bases at J, with 13 bases between. The CDR3 has 16 amino acids. Here the CDR3 DNA reads TGCGCCAGCAGCCAAGACCCTGCAGTTTCGAATTCACCCCTCCACTTT. This sequence encodes CASSQDPAVSNSPLHF.

The chain combines TRBV6-5 with TRBJ1-2; D uncertain. Trimming stripped 10 bases from V and 0 bases from J, with 12 bases between. Germline V lookup: CDR1 MNHEY, CDR2 SVGAGI. The CDR3 has 13 residues. CDR3 residues: CAIWAPSNYGYTF. In nucleotides, the CDR3 is TGTGCCATCTGGGCCCCCTCTAACTATGGCTACACCTTC.

The chain combines TRBV5-5 with TRBJ2-1; 14 nucleotides agree with TRBD2. The CDR3 spans 15 residues. J lost 10 bases, V lost 4 bases, and 7 bases had no gene match. CDR1 is SGHKS, CDR2 YYEKEE, per germline (reference sequence). The CDR3, as DNA: TGTGCCAGCAGCCCAGGACTAGCGGGGGGTAGGGAGCAGTTCTTC. This codes for CASSPGLAGGREQFF.

This clone was seen many times. The rearrangement uses TRBV2 and TRBJ1-5, with D unclear. Germline loops: CDR1 SNHLY, CDR2 FYNNEI. The V end was cut by 7 bases, the J end by 7 bases, with 11 bases between. This CDR3 comprises 12 residues. CDR3 nucleotide sequence: TGTGCCAGCACTAGCGTGGGGCAGCCCCAGCATTTT. It encodes CASTSVGQPQHF.

This chain joins TRBV19 and TRBJ2-3; D ambiguous. The ends were cut back, 2 bases at V and 2 bases at J, with 5 bases in the middle. From germline, CDR1 is LNHDA and CDR2 SQIVND (reference sequence). The CDR3 totals 13 residues. The CDR3 DNA reads TGTGCCAGTAGTATAACTCCCACAGATACGCAGTATTTT. It encodes CASSITPTDTQYF.

The sample holds a few counts of this clone. The V gene is TRBV5-1, the J gene TRBJ2-7, with 9 bases identical to TRBD1. CDR1 SGHRS and CDR2 YFSETQ come from the germline V gene. The CDR3 spans 14 residues. Unmatched junction bases numbered 6, after V lost 4 bases and J lost 4 bases. CDR3 nucleotide sequence: TGCGCCAGCAGCACTACAGGGGGCGGGTACGAGCAGTACGTC. Protein product: CASSTTGGGYEQYV.

This rearrangement joins TRBV28 to TRBJ1-4; D possibly corresponds to TRBD1 (6 bases). Trimming shortened V by 9 bases and J by 11 bases, and 13 bases separated the two germline ends. Germline CDR1 MDHEN, CDR2 SYDVKM. The CDR3 has 11 residues. The CDR3 region is CASQQGEKLFF. CDR3 coding DNA: TGTGCCAGTCAACAGGGAGAGAAACTGTTTTTT.

J is TRBJ2-5 and V is TRBV5-4, with D perhaps TRBD1 (5 bases). Trimming pared 4 bases from V and 4 bases from J, leaving 14 bases between. The V gene's germline CDR1 is SGHNT and CDR2 YYREEE (reference sequence). The CDR3 contains 14 residues. The CDR3 DNA reads as TGTGCCAGCAGCCCCTCCGGTAGGGGAGAGACCCAGTACTTC. Translated, it gives CASSPSGRGETQYF.

V gene TRBV28 combines with J gene TRBJ1-5, with no clear D. Germline lookup yields CDR1 MDHEN and CDR2 SYDVKM. Trimming removed 7 bases at V and 1 base at J, with 11 bases between. This CDR3 has 14 residues. The CDR3 region has the DNA TGTGCCAGCAAAGGTCCGGGAAGCAATCAGCCCCAGCATTTT. This gives the protein CASKGPGSNQPQHF.

V usage is TRBV11-2 and J usage is TRBJ1-4; a weak D match, TRBD1 (5 bases). CDR3 length: 14 residues. V lost 1 base, J lost 5 bases, and 8 bases lay in between. The germline gives CDR1 SGHAT, CDR2 FQNNGV. CDR3 residues: CASSLVGGNEKLFF. CDR3 nucleotide sequence: TGTGCCAGCAGCTTAGTGGGGGGAAATGAAAAACTGTTTTTT.

In this sample, this clone turned up once. The V gene is TRBV5-4, the J gene TRBJ2-5, with TRBD1 identical over 10 bases. This CDR3 region has 14 residues. V shed 4 bases, J shed 5 bases, and the junction held 5 bases outside the gene matches. CDR1 and CDR2 from the germline V gene are SGHNT and YYREEE (reference sequence). The CDR3: CASSSRDRGETQYF. The CDR3 region has the DNA TGTGCCAGCAGCAGCCGGGACAGGGGTGAGACCCAGTACTTC.

This clone was found once. This chain links TRBV6-5 with TRBJ2-7, with a weak D call TRBD2 (5 bases). The CDR3 contains 14 residues. V was shortened by 6 bases and J by 3 bases, with 15 bases between the two germline ends. Germline V gives CDR1 MNHEY, CDR2 SVGAGI. CDR3 amino acids: CASSLSGNFYEQYF. DNA for the CDR3: TGTGCCAGCAGCCTATCGGGGAATTTCTACGAGCAGTACTTC.

The chain's CDR3 is CASTTGFDTIYF. The CDR3 bases are TGTGCCAGCACGACAGGGTTTGACACCATATATTTT. This chain joins TRBV7-9 and TRBJ1-3, with 7 bases lining up with TRBD1. The CDR3 sequence is 12 residues long. The germline gives CDR1 SEHNR, CDR2 FQNEAQ (reference sequence). V shed 7 bases, J shed 8 bases, and the junction held 5 bases outside the gene matches.

This chain connects TRBV7-3 to TRBJ2-7; 12 nucleotides line up with TRBD2. Unmatched junction bases numbered 8, after V lost 4 bases and J lost 7 bases. Germline V lookup: CDR1 SGHTA, CDR2 FQGTGA. The length of the CDR3 is 15 residues. The CDR3 reads CASSSSGGALQEQYF. Written as DNA, the CDR3 is TGTGCCAGCAGCTCTAGCGGGGGGGCCCTTCAGGAGCAGTACTTC.

V usage is TRBV28 and J usage is TRBJ1-1, with a possible D match to TRBD1 (5 bases). V was trimmed by 4 bases and J by 2 bases, leaving 8 bases between them. CDR3 length equals 13 residues. Germline V gives CDR1 MDHEN, CDR2 SYDVKM. Here the CDR3 reads CASSSQGNTEAFF. CDR3 nucleotide sequence: TGTGCCAGCAGTTCGCAGGGAAACACTGAAGCTTTCTTT.